Below, 23 T cell receptor beta chains from the same sample are listed, as sequenced in a study of radiotherapy plus CTLA-4 blockade in lung cancer. Assay: immunoSEQ multiplex PCR; the TCRdb copy retains only in-frame clones and omits some. There are 90,000 or so clones in the sample; roughly four fifths occur only once, and 0.75% to 0.95% lies in the top ten. The sequencing used peripheral blood, collected from a patient treated with radiotherapy plus ipilimumab. The receptors were gathered from a human donor with non-small cell lung cancer who had stable disease on radiotherapy plus ipilimumab.

Only one count was recorded for this clone. This chain connects TRBV7-3 to TRBJ2-7, with 7 bases lining up with TRBD2. Germline V gene sequence: CDR1 SGHTA, CDR2 FQGTGA. The J segment lost 6 bases and the V segment lost 0 bases, leaving 2 bases of the junction unmatched. The CDR3 length is 13 residues. CDR3 sequence: CASSLTPGGEQYF. Written as DNA, the CDR3 is TGTGCCAGCAGCTTAACCCCGGGGGGCGAGCAGTACTTC. Complete variable domain (other parts from reference TRBV7-3 and TRBJ2-7): GAGVSQTPSNKVTEKGKYVELRCDPISGHTALYWYRQSLGQGPEFLIYFQGTGAADDSGLPNDRFFAVRPEGSVSTLKIQRTERGDSAVYLCASSLTPGGEQYFGPGTRLTVT.

V gene TRBV30 combines with J gene TRBJ2-7; 9 bases are shared with TRBD1. V lost 8 bases to trimming and J lost 4 bases; unmatched junction nucleotides: 15. The V gene's germline CDR1 is GTSNPN and CDR2 SVGIG (reference sequence). This CDR3 comprises 15 residues. The CDR3 region is CAIRDRANQRYEQYF. The CDR3 DNA reads TGTGCCATACGGGACAGGGCGAACCAAAGGTACGAGCAGTACTTC.

This chain links TRBV9 with TRBJ2-1; D is ambiguous. This CDR3 comprises 12 residues. Looked up from germline, CDR1 is SGDLS and CDR2 is YYNGEE. V gave up 2 bases and J gave up 7 bases, with 7 bases separating them. The DNA for the CDR3 is TGTGCCAGCAGCGTTTTGGCTAATGAGCAGTTCTTC. It translates to CASSVLANEQFF.

This sequence joins TRBV27 and TRBJ2-1; maybe TRBD1 (5 bases). The CDR3 is 14 residues long. The V end lost 6 bases, the J end lost 4 bases, and 13 bases lay between the germline ends. The V gene's germline CDR1 is MNHEY and CDR2 SMNVEV (reference sequence). In DNA, the CDR3 is TGTGCCAGCAGCAGGGTTATGGGTTACAATGAGCAGTTCTTC. Translating gives CASSRVMGYNEQFF.

V and J are TRBV10-2 and TRBJ1-4; D not resolved. The CDR3 covers 13 residues. Germline loops: CDR1 WSHSY, CDR2 SAAADI. Trimming took 6 bases from V and 7 from J, leaving 12 bases between them. CDR3 nucleotide sequence: TGCGCCAGCAGACGTGAAATCTCTGAAAAACTGTTTTTT. Translated: CASRREISEKLFF.

In regard to this clone: One end of the junction varies from germline; a read error may be responsible. The rearrangement links TRBV7-7 to TRBJ2-7; maybe TRBD2 (6 bases). The CDR3 is made up of 13 amino acids. The germline V gene encodes CDR1 SSHAT and CDR2 FNYEAQ (reference sequence). The CDR3 spells CASSLDYGSEQYF. In DNA form, the CDR3 reads TGTGCTAGCAGCTTAGATTACGGGAGCGAGCAGTACTTC.

The genes are TRBV4-1 and TRBJ1-3, with D unclear. Germline CDR1 is MGHRA and CDR2 is YSYEKL. V lost 4 bases and J 0 bases, leaving 13 bases between the germline ends. This CDR3 has 16 residues. The CDR3 loop is CASSLPTMSSGNTIYF. DNA of the CDR3: TGCGCCAGCAGCCTACCGACGATGAGCTCTGGAAACACCATATATTTT.

The rearrangement joins TRBV6-1 to TRBJ2-1; D remains ambiguous. Germline CDR1 is MNHNS and CDR2 is SASEGT. Between the trimmed V and J ends, which lost 2 bases and 0 bases, there was a span of 11 bases. This CDR3 has 16 residues. The CDR3 DNA reads as TGTGCCAGCAGTGAAAGGGCTCCTTTCTCCTACAATGAGCAGTTCTTC. This encodes CASSERAPFSYNEQFF.

The rearrangement joins TRBV2 to TRBJ2-4; no clear D. The V end was cut by 1 base, the J end by 2 bases, with 6 bases between. The germline V gene has CDR1 SNHLY and CDR2 FYNNEI. This CDR3 spans 14 amino acids. The DNA of the CDR3 is TGTGCCAGCAGTGAAGGGTTTTCCAAAAACATTCAGTACTTC. It codes for CASSEGFSKNIQYF.

The chain links TRBV19 to TRBJ1-2; possible D gene TRBD1, 5 bases. V was shortened by 3 bases and J by 4 bases, with 15 bases between the two germline ends. This CDR3 is 15 amino acids long. CDR1 is LNHDA and CDR2 is SQIVND in the germline V gene (reference sequence). This CDR3 reads CASSMGHPESYGYTF. DNA of the CDR3: TGTGCCAGTAGTATGGGGCACCCGGAATCCTATGGCTACACCTTC.

This rearrangement joins TRBV14 to TRBJ2-7, with TRBD1 matching over 9 bases. Germline CDR1 is SGHDN and CDR2 is FVKESK. The CDR3 consists of 15 residues. The ends lost 0 bases at V and 4 bases at J; junction bases unmatched: 4. CDR3 sequence (DNA): TGTGCCAGCAGCCAAGACGGACAGGGGTGGTACGAGCAGTACTTC. Translated, it gives CASSQDGQGWYEQYF.

The chain has TRBV19 and TRBJ1-5, with TRBD1 matching over 7 bases. The CDR3 sequence is 19 residues long. Germline V CDR1 and CDR2: LNHDA, SQIVND (reference sequence). After removal of 4 bases from V and 1 base from J, the junction contained 16 bases not matched to a gene. Here the CDR3 DNA reads TGTGCCAGTAGTAGCCGGTTCAGGGGGATCGATGCGAGCAATCAGCCCCAGCATTTT. Protein sequence: CASSSRFRGIDASNQPQHF.

The J gene is TRBJ2-5, the V gene TRBV6-1; D remains unclear. The CDR3 covers 13 residues. The germline V and J ends were trimmed by 1 base and 3 bases, with 6 bases remaining between them. Looked up from germline, CDR1 is MNHNS and CDR2 is SASEGT. CDR3 sequence reads: CASSEGQKETQYF. The CDR3, as DNA: TGTGCCAGCAGTGAAGGGCAGAAAGAGACCCAGTACTTC.

The rearrangement uses TRBV2 and TRBJ2-5; possibly TRBD1 or TRBD2 for D (6 bases each). Germline V lookup: CDR1 SNHLY, CDR2 FYNNEI. This CDR3 spans 14 amino acids. Trimming removed 4 bases from V and 4 bases from J, with 13 bases in between. The CDR3 nucleotides are TGTGCCAGCAGTGCGAGGGGGGCCATAGAGACCCAGTACTTC. Translation gives CASSARGAIETQYF.

The chain couples TRBV7-3 to TRBJ2-2; D is perhaps TRBD2 (5 bases). V was pared by 6 bases and J by 8 bases, with 13 bases between. Germline V gene lookup returns CDR1 SGHTA and CDR2 FQGTGA. This CDR3 contains 13 residues. The CDR3 bases are TGTGCCAGCAGTCCCGGGGTAGTGGGGGAGCTGTTTTTT. This gives the protein CASSPGVVGELFF.

The V and J genes are TRBV11-1 and TRBJ2-2; TRBD2 matches at 13 bases. This CDR3 has 15 residues. Trimming at V came to 5 bases and at J to 5 bases, leaving 2 bases not matched to a gene. From germline, CDR1 is SGHAT and CDR2 FQDESV (reference sequence). The CDR3: CASSTGLAGTGELFF. CDR3 DNA sequence: TGTGCCAGCAGCACGGGACTAGCGGGGACCGGGGAGCTGTTTTTT.

The chain links TRBV2 to TRBJ2-1, with TRBD1 identical over 10 bases. The junction had 9 bases not matched to a gene; V was cut back by 8 bases and J by 8 bases. The CDR3 is 14 residues long. Germline CDR1 reads SNHLY; CDR2 reads FYNNEI. Here the CDR3 reads CASSRQGAGDEQFF. CDR3 DNA: TGTGCCAGCTCCCGACAGGGGGCGGGCGATGAGCAGTTCTTC.

The J gene is TRBJ1-1, the V gene TRBV6-1; 7 bases agree with TRBD1. With 6 bases clipped from V and 5 bases from J, the junction kept 9 bases outside the gene matches. CDR1 and CDR2 (germline): MNHNS, SASEGT. The CDR3 runs 14 residues. CDR3 loop: CASSSTGLGTEAFF. The CDR3 region has the DNA TGTGCCAGCAGCTCGACAGGGTTGGGAACTGAAGCTTTCTTT.

CDR3: CASSQVSGTEYNEQFF. CDR3 DNA sequence: TGTGCCAGCAGCCAAGTTTCCGGGACCGAATACAATGAGCAGTTCTTC. The chain employs TRBV4-2 and TRBJ2-1; D is tentatively TRBD1 or TRBD2 (5 bases each). The CDR3 extends over 16 amino acids. Germline lookup yields CDR1 LGHNA and CDR2 YNFKEQ. V lost 1 base, J lost 4 bases, and 14 bases lay in between.

CDR3 region: CASSGWLARTGELFF. CDR3 nucleotide sequence: TGTGCCAGCAGTGGTTGGCTAGCTCGCACCGGGGAGCTGTTTTTT. This chain connects TRBV2 to TRBJ2-2; TRBD2 is a possible D gene (5 bases). The CDR3 extends over 15 amino acids. Germline loops: CDR1 SNHLY, CDR2 FYNNEI. Trimming shortened V by 4 bases and J by 4 bases, and 13 bases separated the two germline ends.

This sequence joins TRBV27 and TRBJ2-7, with unresolved D. The CDR3 runs 12 residues. Germline V gene lookup returns CDR1 MNHEY and CDR2 SMNVEV (reference sequence). Trimming stripped 6 bases from V and 1 base from J, with 7 bases between. The CDR3 bases are TGTGCCAGCAGGGGGATGTCCTACGAGCAGTACTTC. It encodes CASRGMSYEQYF.

J is TRBJ1-1 and V is TRBV27, with 7 nucleotides matching TRBD1. This CDR3 is built from 14 residues. Unmatched junction bases numbered 8, after V lost 3 bases and J lost 7 bases. Germline CDR1 is MNHEY and CDR2 is SMNVEV (reference sequence). CDR3 nucleotides: TGTGCCAGCAGTTTCAGACGAGGGGGCATTGAAGCTTTCTTT. This sequence encodes CASSFRRGGIEAFF.

The rearrangement uses TRBV5-4 and TRBJ2-5; 7 nucleotides match TRBD2. The germline CDR1 and CDR2 sequences are SGHNT and YYREEE (reference sequence). Trimming at V came to 5 bases and at J to 5 bases, leaving 6 bases not matched to a gene. This CDR3 has 13 residues. The CDR3 region has the DNA TGTGCCAGCAGGGGAGGGCTAGGGGAGACCCAGTACTTC. This encodes CASRGGLGETQYF.